This paragraph reports one T cell receptor beta chain. Its antigen is as yet unknown. This specimen belongs to a study of CD8 T cells in ankylosing spondylitis. Regarding the study as a whole: It appeared that ankylosing spondylitis blood was characterized by a TCR beta motif of fewer than 10 highly homologous variants. Disease-associated clonotypes exhibited CD8+ identity and were relatively infrequent in peripheral blood.

In germline, CDR1 is DFQATT, CDR2 SNEGSKA (reference sequence). The CDR3 contains 13 residues. Trimming pared 2 bases from V and 2 bases from J, leaving 9 bases between. Quantitative 5'-RACE with molecular barcodes was used to make the TCR beta libraries. Each CDR3 protein gets one entry after TCRdb re-called the 5' RACE reads with MiXCR. The sample contains roughly 140,000 distinct CDR3 sequences, around 43% of which appear only once. This TCR derives from a male donor with ankylosing spondylitis. The sequenced sample consisted of synovial fluid, either unsorted or a sorted T cell fraction (not recorded which). This chain connects TRBV20-1 to TRBJ2-5; D not certain. DNA for the CDR3: TGCAGTGCTAGAAGCGCGGCACAAGAGACCCAGTACTTC. This translates into CSARSAAQETQYF.